The 19 T cell receptor beta chains reported below all come from one sample, sequenced in a study of blood T cell repertoires in COVID-19. Assay: immunoSEQ multiplex PCR; the TCRdb copy retains only in-frame clones and omits some. The data hold roughly 110,000 clones, with less than 80% observed a single time. The sequencing sample was made of peripheral blood. The source is a man aged 80 or over with COVID-19, enrolled during active disease.

This chain connects TRBV28 to TRBJ1-3, with 7 bases matching TRBD1. The CDR3 is 15 residues long. V was pared by 3 bases and J by 4 bases, with 6 bases of the junction left unmatched. The germline V gene encodes CDR1 MDHEN and CDR2 SYDVKM. The CDR3 DNA is TGTGCCAGCAGTTTCCAGGGGACAGAGGGAAACACCATATATTTT. Encoded protein: CASSFQGTEGNTIYF.

This sequence joins TRBV6-5 and TRBJ1-2; weak D call: TRBD1 (5 bases). Trimming pared 0 bases from V and 1 base from J, leaving 9 bases between. The CDR3 runs to 15 residues. Per the germline V gene, CDR1 is MNHEY and CDR2 is SVGAGI. CDR3 amino acids: CASSYSSGINYGYTF. The CDR3 region has the DNA TGTGCCAGCAGTTACTCGTCAGGGATTAACTATGGCTACACCTTC.

The chain employs TRBV29-1 and TRBJ2-4, with D perhaps matching TRBD1 (6 bases). With 3 bases removed from V and 7 bases from J, the gap between germline ends came to 10 bases. This CDR3 is 12 amino acids long. The germline V gene has CDR1 SQVTM and CDR2 ANQGSEA. The CDR3 DNA reads TGCAGCGTTGAGAGGACAGAGAACATTCAGTACTTC. Translation: CSVERTENIQYF.

CDR3 protein: CASSWPGLASTGELFF. CDR3 in DNA: TGTGCCAGCAGCTGGCCGGGACTAGCGTCCACCGGGGAGCTGTTTTTT. V gene TRBV5-8 combines with J gene TRBJ2-2, with TRBD2 matching 10 bases. CDR3 size: 16 residues. The trim removed 3 bases at V and 4 bases at J, leaving 6 bases unmatched. Germline lookup yields CDR1 SGHTS and CDR2 YDEGEE.

The chain is built from TRBV28 and TRBJ1-6; TRBD1 agrees at 8 bases. The trim removed 1 base at V and 8 bases at J, leaving 1 base unmatched. Germline loops: CDR1 MDHEN, CDR2 SYDVKM. The CDR3 has 14 amino acids. The CDR3 sequence: CASSLLTGDSPLHF. The DNA of the CDR3 is TGTGCCAGCAGTTTATTGACAGGGGATTCACCCCTCCACTTT.

The V gene is TRBV9, the J gene TRBJ1-6; 8 positions agree with TRBD1. This CDR3 has 14 amino acids. The germline V gene has CDR1 SGDLS and CDR2 YYNGEE. Trimming removed 4 bases from V and 8 bases from J; junction bases left unmatched: 5. The DNA for the CDR3 is TGTGCCAGCAGCCCGGGACAGGACCATTCACCCCTCCACTTT. This gives the protein CASSPGQDHSPLHF.

This clone was found once. The genes are TRBV4-1 and TRBJ1-6, with D possibly matching TRBD1 (5 bases). The CDR3 spans 17 residues. Trimming took off 0 bases at V and 0 bases at J, with 9 bases between the two ends. From germline, CDR1 is MGHRA and CDR2 YSYEKL. The CDR3 DNA follows: TGCGCCAGCAGCCAAGAGGAGGGGATCTCCTATAATTCACCCCTCCACTTT. Residues: CASSQEEGISYNSPLHF.

This clone was observed a handful of times. The chain employs TRBV1 and TRBJ2-1; TRBD1 is the table's D call and was not checked against the DNA. TRBV1 represents a pseudogene. This CDR3 is built from 16 residues. CDR3 DNA: TGCACCAGCAGCCGGGACAGGGGACACCTACAGGGTGAGCAGTTCTTC. Protein product: CTSSRDRGHLQGEQFF.

This chain connects TRBV7-2 to TRBJ1-5, with D uncertain. The CDR3 loop spans 15 amino acids. V was trimmed by 5 bases and J by 1 base, leaving 12 bases between them. Germline-derived CDR1 and CDR2 are SGHTA and FQGNSA. CDR3 sequence: CASSQNYISNQPQHF. The CDR3 DNA follows: TGTGCCAGCAGCCAAAATTACATCAGCAATCAGCCCCAGCATTTT.

The chain employs TRBV7-8 and TRBJ1-3; no clear D. The CDR3 is made up of 14 amino acids. The germline V gene encodes CDR1 SGHVS and CDR2 FQNEAQ. V shed 5 bases and J shed 1 base, with 9 bases lying between them. Here the CDR3 reads CASSPTRSGNTIYF. CDR3 sequence (DNA): TGTGCCAGCAGCCCGACACGATCTGGAAACACCATATATTTT.

This clone was detected only once. The chain carries TRBV19 and TRBJ2-7, with 10 positions matching TRBD1. J was trimmed by 6 bases and V by 3 bases; bases with no gene match: 5. Germline V lookup: CDR1 LNHDA, CDR2 SQIVND (reference sequence). This CDR3 has 14 residues. The CDR3 spells CASSIGTGVLEQYF. CDR3 DNA: TGTGCCAGTAGTATCGGGACAGGGGTACTCGAGCAGTACTTC. The whole variable domain, remainder taken from reference TRBV19 and TRBJ2-7, is DGGITQSPKYLFRKEGQNVTLSCEQNLNHDAMYWYRQDPGQGLRLIYYSQIVNDFQKGDIAEGYSVSREKKESFPLTVTSAQKNPTAFYLCASSIGTGVLEQYFGPGTRLTVT.

There are a few counts of this clone. The chain links TRBV4-2 to TRBJ2-1; TRBD2 aligns across 11 bases. V trimming: 1 base; J trimming: 5 bases; junction bases outside the gene matches: 7. In germline, CDR1 is LGHNA, CDR2 YNFKEQ. This CDR3 region has 17 residues. DNA of the CDR3: TGTGCCAGCAGCCAAGCAGCCGTGACTAGCGGGGACAATGAGCAGTTCTTC. This encodes CASSQAAVTSGDNEQFF.

The chain links TRBV5-4 to TRBJ1-6, with TRBD1 identical over 7 bases. Germline values: CDR1 SGHNT, CDR2 YYREEE (reference sequence). V dropped 2 bases and J dropped 9; count of bases not matched to a gene: 8. This CDR3 comprises 15 residues. The CDR3 loop reads CASSFEQGSISPLHF. CDR3 nucleotide sequence: TGTGCCAGCAGCTTCGAACAGGGGTCAATTTCACCCCTCCACTTT.

The chain carries TRBV7-3 and TRBJ2-1; 8 positions match TRBD2. Trimming removed 0 bases from V and 8 bases from J; junction bases left unmatched: 6. The length of the CDR3 is 15 residues. Per germline, CDR1 SGHTA and CDR2 FQGTGA. CDR3 residues: CASSLTSGNRDEQFF. Written as DNA, the CDR3 is TGTGCCAGCAGCTTAACTAGCGGGAATCGGGATGAGCAGTTCTTC.

The V gene is TRBV5-8, the J gene TRBJ1-1; D may be TRBD1 (5 bases). Trimming removed 2 bases at V and 0 bases at J, with 11 bases between. This CDR3 is 15 amino acids long. The germline CDR1 and CDR2 sequences are SGHTS and YDEGEE. For the CDR3, the DNA is TGTGCCAGCAGCTTCTGGGCAGGGTTGAACACTGAAGCTTTCTTT. Translation gives CASSFWAGLNTEAFF.

This chain connects TRBV19 to TRBJ1-1, with D hard to call. The CDR3 sequence is 14 residues long. CDR1 LNHDA and CDR2 SQIVND come from the germline V gene (reference sequence). The ends were cut back, 8 bases at V and 1 base at J, with 14 bases in the middle. The CDR3 protein is CASRMVGENTEAFF. The CDR3 nucleotides are TGTGCCAGTCGAATGGTAGGAGAGAACACTGAAGCTTTCTTT.

J is TRBJ2-1 and V is TRBV6-5, with 10 bases fitting TRBD2. The CDR3 covers 14 residues. The V segment lost 7 bases and the J segment 8 bases; nucleotides outside the gene matches: 8. Germline V gene data show CDR1 as MNHEY and CDR2 as SVGAGI. The CDR3 DNA reads as TGTGCCAGCAAAGCTAGCGGGAGTCGGCATGAGCAGTTCTTC. This encodes CASKASGSRHEQFF.

This clone was recorded a few times. This chain joins TRBV6-5 and TRBJ1-3; 7 bases line up with TRBD1. Trimming removed 0 bases from V and 6 bases from J; junction bases left unmatched: 8. CDR1 is MNHEY and CDR2 is SVGAGI in the germline V gene. CDR3 length: 16 amino acids. In DNA form, the CDR3 reads TGTGCCAGCAGTTACTCAGGGGGCCAGCAAGAAAACACCATATATTTT. Protein: CASSYSGGQQENTIYF.

The V and J genes are TRBV2 and TRBJ2-2; tentative D call: TRBD2 (6 bases). V lost 6 bases to trimming and J lost 5 bases, with 13 bases between them. CDR1 and CDR2 from the germline V gene are SNHLY and FYNNEI. The CDR3 sequence is 14 residues long. Here the CDR3 reads CASRMSAGTGELFF. Written as DNA, the CDR3 is TGTGCCAGCAGAATGTCCGCGGGAACCGGGGAGCTGTTTTTT.